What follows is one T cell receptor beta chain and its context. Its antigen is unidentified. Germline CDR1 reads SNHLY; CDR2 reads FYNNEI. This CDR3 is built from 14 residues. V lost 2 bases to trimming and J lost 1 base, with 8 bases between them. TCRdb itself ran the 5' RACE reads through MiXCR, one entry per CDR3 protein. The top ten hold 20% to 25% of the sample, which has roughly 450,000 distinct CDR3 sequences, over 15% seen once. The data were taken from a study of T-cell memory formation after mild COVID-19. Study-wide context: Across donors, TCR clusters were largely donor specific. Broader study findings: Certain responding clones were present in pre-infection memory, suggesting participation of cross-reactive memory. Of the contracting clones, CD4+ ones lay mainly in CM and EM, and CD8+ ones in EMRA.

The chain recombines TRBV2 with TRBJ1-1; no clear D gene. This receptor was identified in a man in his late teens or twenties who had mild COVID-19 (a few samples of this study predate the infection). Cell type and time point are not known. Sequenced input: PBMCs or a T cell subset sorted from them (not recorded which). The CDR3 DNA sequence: TGTGCCAGCAGTGAATGTGGGAAGAACACTGAAGCTTTCTTT. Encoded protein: CASSECGKNTEAFF.